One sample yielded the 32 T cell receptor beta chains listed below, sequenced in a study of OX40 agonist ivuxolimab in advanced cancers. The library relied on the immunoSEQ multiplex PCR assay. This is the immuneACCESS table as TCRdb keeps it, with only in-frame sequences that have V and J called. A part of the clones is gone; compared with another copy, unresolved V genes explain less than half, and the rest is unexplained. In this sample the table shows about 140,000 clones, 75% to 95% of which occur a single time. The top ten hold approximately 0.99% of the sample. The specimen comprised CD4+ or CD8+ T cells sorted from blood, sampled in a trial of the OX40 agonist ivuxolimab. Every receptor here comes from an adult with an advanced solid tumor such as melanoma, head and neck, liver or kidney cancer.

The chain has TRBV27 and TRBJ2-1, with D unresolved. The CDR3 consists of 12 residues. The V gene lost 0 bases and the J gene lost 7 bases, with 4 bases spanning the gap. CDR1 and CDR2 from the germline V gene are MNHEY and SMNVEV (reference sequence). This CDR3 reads CASSLSGNEQFF. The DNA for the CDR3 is TGTGCCAGCAGTTTATCGGGGAATGAGCAGTTCTTC.

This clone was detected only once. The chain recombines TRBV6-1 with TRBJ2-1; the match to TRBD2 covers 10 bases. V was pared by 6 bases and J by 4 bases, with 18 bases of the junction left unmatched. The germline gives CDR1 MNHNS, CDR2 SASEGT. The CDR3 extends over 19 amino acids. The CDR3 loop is CASREPGLARPRTYNEQFF. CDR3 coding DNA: TGTGCCAGCAGGGAACCGGGACTAGCGAGACCGCGAACTTACAATGAGCAGTTCTTC.

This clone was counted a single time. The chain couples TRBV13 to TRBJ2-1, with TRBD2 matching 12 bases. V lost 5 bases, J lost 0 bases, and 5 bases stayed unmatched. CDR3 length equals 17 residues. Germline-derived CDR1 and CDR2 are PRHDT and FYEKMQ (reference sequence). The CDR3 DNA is TGTGCCAGCAGCGGAGAGACTAGCGGGAGCTCCTACAATGAGCAGTTCTTC. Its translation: CASSGETSGSSYNEQFF.

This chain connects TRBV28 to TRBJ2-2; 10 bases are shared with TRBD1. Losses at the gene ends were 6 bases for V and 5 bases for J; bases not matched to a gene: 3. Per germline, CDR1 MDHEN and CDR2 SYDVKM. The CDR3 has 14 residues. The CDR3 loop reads CASRPDRGTGELFF. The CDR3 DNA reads TGTGCCAGCAGGCCGGACAGGGGGACCGGGGAGCTGTTTTTT.

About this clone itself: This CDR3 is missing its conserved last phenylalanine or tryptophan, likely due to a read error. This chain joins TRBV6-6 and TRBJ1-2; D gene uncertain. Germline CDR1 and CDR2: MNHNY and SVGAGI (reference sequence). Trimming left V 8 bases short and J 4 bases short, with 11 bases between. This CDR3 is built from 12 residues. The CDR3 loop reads CASWLDGYGYTL. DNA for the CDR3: TGTGCCAGCTGGCTGGACGGCTATGGCTACACCCTC.

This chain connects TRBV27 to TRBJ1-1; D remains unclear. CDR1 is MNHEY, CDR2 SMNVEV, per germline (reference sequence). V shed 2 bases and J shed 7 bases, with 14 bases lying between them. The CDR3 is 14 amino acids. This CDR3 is CASSLPGQEDEAFF. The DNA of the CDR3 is TGTGCCAGCAGTTTACCGGGCCAGGAAGATGAAGCTTTCTTT.

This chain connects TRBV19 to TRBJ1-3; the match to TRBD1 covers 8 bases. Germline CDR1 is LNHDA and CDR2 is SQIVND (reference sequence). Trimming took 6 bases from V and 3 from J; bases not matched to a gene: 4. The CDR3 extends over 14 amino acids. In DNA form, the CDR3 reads TGTGCCAGTAGGCCAGGACAGGGTGGAAACACCATATATTTT. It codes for CASRPGQGGNTIYF.

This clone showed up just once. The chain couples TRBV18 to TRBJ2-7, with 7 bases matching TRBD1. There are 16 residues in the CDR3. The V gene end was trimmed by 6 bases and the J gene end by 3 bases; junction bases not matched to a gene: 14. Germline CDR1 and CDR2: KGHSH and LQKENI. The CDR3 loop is CASSSDGTALYYEQYF. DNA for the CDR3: TGTGCCAGCTCCTCCGACGGGACAGCCCTTTACTACGAGCAGTACTTC. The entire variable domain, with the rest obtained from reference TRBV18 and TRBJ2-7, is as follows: NAGVMQNPRHLVRRRGQEARLRCSPMKGHSHVYWYRQLPEEGLKFMVYLQKENIIDESGMPKERFSAEFPKEGPSILRIQQVVRGDSAAYFCASSSDGTALYYEQYFGPGTRLTVT.

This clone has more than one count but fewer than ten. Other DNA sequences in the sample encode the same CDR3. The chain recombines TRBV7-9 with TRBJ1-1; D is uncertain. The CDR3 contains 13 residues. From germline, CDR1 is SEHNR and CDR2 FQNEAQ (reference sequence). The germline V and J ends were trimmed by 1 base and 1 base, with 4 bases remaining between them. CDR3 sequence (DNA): TGTGCCAGCAGCTTAGTAGAGAACACTGAAGCTTTCTTT. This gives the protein CASSLVENTEAFF. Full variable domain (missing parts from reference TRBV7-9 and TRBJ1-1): DTGVSQNPRHKITKRGQNVTFRCDPISEHNRLYWYRQTLGQGPEFLTYFQNEAQLEKSRLLSDRFSAERPKGSFSTLEIQRTEQGDSAMYLCASSLVENTEAFFGQGTRLTVV.

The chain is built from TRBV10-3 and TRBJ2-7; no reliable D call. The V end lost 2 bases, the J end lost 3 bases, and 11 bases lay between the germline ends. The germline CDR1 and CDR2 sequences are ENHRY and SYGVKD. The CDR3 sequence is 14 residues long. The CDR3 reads CAISEGSVHYEQYF. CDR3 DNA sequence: TGTGCCATCAGTGAGGGCAGTGTCCACTACGAGCAGTACTTC.

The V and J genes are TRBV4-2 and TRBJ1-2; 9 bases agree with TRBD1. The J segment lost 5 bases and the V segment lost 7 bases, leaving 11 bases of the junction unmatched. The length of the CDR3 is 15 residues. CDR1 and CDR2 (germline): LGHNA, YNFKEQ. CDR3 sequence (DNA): TGTGCCAGCACCCTTCCGGGACAGGGTTTTTATGGCTACACCTTC. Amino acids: CASTLPGQGFYGYTF.

The CDR3 here is CASSPGGGVGEQYF. DNA for the CDR3: TGTGCCAGCTCACCCGGCGGAGGGGTGGGGGAGCAGTACTTC. This chain joins TRBV18 and TRBJ2-7, with TRBD2 as a possible D gene (6 bases). V lost 3 bases and J 7 bases, leaving 16 bases between the germline ends. The germline CDR1 and CDR2 sequences are KGHSH and LQKENI. The CDR3 covers 14 residues.

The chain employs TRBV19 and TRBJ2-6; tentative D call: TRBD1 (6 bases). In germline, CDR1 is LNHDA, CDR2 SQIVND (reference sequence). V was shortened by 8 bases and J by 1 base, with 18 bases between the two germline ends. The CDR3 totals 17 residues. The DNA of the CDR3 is TGTGCCAGTTCTGGACAGCCTGCTTCTTCTGGGGCCAACGTCCTGACTTTC. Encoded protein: CASSGQPASSGANVLTF.

The CDR3 DNA follows: TGTGCCAGCAGCGCGCTCGGACAGGGTTCTGGGGCCAACGTCCTGACTTTC. Encoded protein: CASSALGQGSGANVLTF. V usage is TRBV11-1 and J usage is TRBJ2-6, with 8 bases matching TRBD1. The germline V gene encodes CDR1 SGHAT and CDR2 FQDESV (reference sequence). The CDR3 covers 17 residues. V lost 5 bases, J lost 1 base, and 7 bases stayed unmatched. Full variable domain (remainder filled in from reference TRBV11-1 and TRBJ2-6): EAEVAQSPRYKITEKSQAVAFWCDPISGHATLYWYRQILGQGPELLVQFQDESVVDDSQLPKDRFSAERLKGVDSTLKIQPAELGDSAMYLCASSALGQGSGANVLTFGAGSRLTVL.

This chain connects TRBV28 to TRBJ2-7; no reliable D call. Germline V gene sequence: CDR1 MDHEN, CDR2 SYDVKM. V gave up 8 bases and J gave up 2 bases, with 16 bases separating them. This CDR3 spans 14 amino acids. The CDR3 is CASVNPSWAYEQYF. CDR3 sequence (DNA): TGTGCCAGCGTTAATCCTTCGTGGGCCTACGAGCAGTACTTC.

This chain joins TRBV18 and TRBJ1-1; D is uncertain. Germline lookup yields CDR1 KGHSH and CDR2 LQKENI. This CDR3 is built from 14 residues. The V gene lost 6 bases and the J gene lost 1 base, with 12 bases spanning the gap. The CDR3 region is CASSPWTGNTEAFF. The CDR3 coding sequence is TGTGCCAGCTCCCCCTGGACGGGGAACACTGAAGCTTTCTTT.

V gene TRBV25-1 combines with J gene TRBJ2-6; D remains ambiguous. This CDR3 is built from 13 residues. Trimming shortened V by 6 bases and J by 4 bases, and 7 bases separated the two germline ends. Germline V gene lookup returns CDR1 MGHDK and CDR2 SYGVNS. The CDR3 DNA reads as TGTGCCAGCAGCCCGGAGGGGGCCAACGTCCTGACTTTC. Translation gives CASSPEGANVLTF.

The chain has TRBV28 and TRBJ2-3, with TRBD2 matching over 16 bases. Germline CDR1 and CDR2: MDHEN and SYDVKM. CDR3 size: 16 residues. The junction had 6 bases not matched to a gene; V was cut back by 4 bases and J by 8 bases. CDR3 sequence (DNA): TGTGCCAGCAGTTCCTCCGGGACTAGCGGGAGGGTTACGCAGTATTTT. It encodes CASSSSGTSGRVTQYF.

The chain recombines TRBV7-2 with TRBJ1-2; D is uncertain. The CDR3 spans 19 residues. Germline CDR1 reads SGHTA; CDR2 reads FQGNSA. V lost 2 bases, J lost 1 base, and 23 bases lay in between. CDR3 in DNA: TGTGCCAGCAGCTTAACCCCTAATCCCCGCACCGGAATTAACTATGGCTACACCTTC. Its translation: CASSLTPNPRTGINYGYTF.

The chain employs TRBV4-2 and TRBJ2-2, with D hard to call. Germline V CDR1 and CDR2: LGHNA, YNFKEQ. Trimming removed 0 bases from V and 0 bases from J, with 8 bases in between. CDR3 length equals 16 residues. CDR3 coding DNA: TGTGCCAGCAGCCAAGATCAGGCGTCGAACACCGGGGAGCTGTTTTTT. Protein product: CASSQDQASNTGELFF.

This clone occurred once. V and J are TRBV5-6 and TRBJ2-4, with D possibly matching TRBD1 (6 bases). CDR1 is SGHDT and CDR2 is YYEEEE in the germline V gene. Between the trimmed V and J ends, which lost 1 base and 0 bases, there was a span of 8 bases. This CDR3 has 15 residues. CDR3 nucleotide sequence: TGTGCCAGCAGCTTGAGGGGGTTAGCCAAAAACATTCAGTACTTC. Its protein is CASSLRGLAKNIQYF.

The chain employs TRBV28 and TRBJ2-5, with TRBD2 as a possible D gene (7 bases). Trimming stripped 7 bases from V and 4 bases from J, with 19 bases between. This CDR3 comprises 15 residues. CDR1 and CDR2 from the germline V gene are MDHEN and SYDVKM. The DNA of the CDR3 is TGTGCCAGCAAGTTTGGGGGGGGCGCGGGAGAGACCCAGTACTTC. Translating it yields CASKFGGGAGETQYF.

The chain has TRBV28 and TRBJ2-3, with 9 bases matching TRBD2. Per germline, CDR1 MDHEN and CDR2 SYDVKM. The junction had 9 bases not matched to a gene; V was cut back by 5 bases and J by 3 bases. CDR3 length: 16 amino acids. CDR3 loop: CASSPQGAGGTDTQYF. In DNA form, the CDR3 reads TGTGCCAGCAGTCCCCAGGGAGCGGGAGGTACAGATACGCAGTATTTT.

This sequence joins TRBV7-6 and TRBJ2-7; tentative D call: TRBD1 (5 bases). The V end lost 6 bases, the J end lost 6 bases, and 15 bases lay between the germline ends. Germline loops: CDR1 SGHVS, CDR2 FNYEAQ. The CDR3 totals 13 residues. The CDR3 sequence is CASSPFTGREQYF. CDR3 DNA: TGTGCCAGCAGTCCGTTTACAGGTCGCGAGCAGTACTTC.

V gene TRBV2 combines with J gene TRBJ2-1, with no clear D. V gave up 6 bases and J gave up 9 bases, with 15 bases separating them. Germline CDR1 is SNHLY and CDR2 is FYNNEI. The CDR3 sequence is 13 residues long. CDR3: CASSTNRVGEQFF. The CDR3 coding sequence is TGTGCCAGCAGCACTAACCGGGTGGGTGAGCAGTTCTTC.

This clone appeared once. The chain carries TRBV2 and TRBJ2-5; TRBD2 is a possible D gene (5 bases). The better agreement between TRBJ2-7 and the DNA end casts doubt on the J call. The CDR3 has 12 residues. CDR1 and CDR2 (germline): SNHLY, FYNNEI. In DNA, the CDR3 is TGTGCCAGCAGCGGACTGAACTACGAGCAGTACTTC. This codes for CASSGLNYEQYF.

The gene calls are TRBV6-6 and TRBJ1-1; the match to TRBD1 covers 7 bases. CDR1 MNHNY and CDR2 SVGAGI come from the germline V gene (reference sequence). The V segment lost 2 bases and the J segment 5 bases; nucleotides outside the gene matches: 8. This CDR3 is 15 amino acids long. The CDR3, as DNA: TGTGCCAGCAGTTACATAGGGGGCGGTTTAACTGAAGCTTTCTTT. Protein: CASSYIGGGLTEAFF.

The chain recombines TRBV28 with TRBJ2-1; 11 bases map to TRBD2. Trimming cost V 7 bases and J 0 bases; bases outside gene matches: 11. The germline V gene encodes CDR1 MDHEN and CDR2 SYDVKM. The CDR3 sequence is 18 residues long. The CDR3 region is CASIQGGLAASSYNEQFF. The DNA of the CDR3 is TGTGCCAGCATCCAGGGGGGACTAGCGGCGAGCTCCTACAATGAGCAGTTCTTC.

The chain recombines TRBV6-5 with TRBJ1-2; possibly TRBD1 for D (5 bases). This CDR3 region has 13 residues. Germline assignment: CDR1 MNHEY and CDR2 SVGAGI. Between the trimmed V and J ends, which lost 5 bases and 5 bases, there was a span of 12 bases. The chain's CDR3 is CASSLGPIYGYTF. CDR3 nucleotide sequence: TGTGCCAGCAGTCTGGGACCAATTTATGGCTACACCTTC.

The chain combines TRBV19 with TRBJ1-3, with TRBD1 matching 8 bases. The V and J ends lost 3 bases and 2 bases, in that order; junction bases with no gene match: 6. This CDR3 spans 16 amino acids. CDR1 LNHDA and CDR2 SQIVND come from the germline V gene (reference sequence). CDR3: CASSMTGVRTGNTIYF. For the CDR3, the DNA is TGTGCCAGTAGTATGACAGGGGTACGCACTGGAAACACCATATATTTT.

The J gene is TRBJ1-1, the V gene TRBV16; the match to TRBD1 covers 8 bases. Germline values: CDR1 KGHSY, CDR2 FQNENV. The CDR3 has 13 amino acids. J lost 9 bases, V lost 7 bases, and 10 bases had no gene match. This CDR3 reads CASTPYSGGKAFF. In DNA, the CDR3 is TGTGCCAGCACGCCATACTCAGGGGGCAAAGCTTTCTTT.

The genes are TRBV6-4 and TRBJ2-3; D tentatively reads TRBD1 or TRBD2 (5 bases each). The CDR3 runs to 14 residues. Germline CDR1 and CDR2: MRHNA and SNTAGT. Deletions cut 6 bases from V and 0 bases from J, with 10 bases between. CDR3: CASSDEGSTDTQYF. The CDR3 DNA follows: TGTGCCAGCAGCGACGAGGGGAGCACAGATACGCAGTATTTT.